This is a list of T cell receptor beta chains from one sample in a study of blood T cell repertoires in COVID-19. Assay used: immunoSEQ multiplex PCR; TCRdb lists only in-frame clones, some missing. The sample has about 380,000 clones; 88% are singletons. Input material: PBMCs or T cells enriched from blood (not recorded which). These receptors were taken from a woman between 18 and 29 years old who had recovered from COVID-19. The CDR3 runs from the conserved cysteine through the conserved F or W. The D gene is left open where the match is weak. The listing skips clone size in some rows; elsewhere it reads once, few, many or a size class.

j_gene | d_gene | abundance | v_gene | CDR3aa | CDR3nt
TRBJ1-3 | NA | NA | TRBV11-2 | CASSARFSGNTIYF | TGTGCCAGCAGCGCCAGGTTCTCTGGAAACACCATATATTTT
TRBJ2-7 | TRBD2 | NA | TRBV7-8 | CASSLAERGAYEQYF | TGTGCCAGCAGCTTAGCGGAGCGGGGGGCCTACGAGCAGTACTTC
TRBJ2-1 | TRBD1 | NA | TRBV5-8 | CASSSQGASYNEQFF | TGTGCCAGCAGCTCACAGGGGGCGTCCTACAATGAGCAGTTCTTC
TRBJ1-5 | NA | NA | TRBV9 | CASSVGPGGNQPQHF | TGTGCCAGCAGCGTAGGACCGGGTGGCAATCAGCCCCAGCATTTT
TRBJ1-2 | NA | NA | TRBV11-2 | CASSLVGEMGDGYTF | TGTGCCAGCAGCTTAGTAGGCGAGATGGGCGATGGCTACACCTTC
TRBJ2-1 | TRBD1 | NA | TRBV2 | CASRGTGGTYNEQFF | TGTGCCAGCAGGGGGACAGGGGGGACCTACAATGAGCAGTTCTTC
TRBJ2-1 | NA | NA | TRBV7-9 | CASSLDGRAYEQFF | TGTGCCAGCAGCTTAGATGGCAGGGCATATGAGCAGTTCTTC
TRBJ2-5 | TRBD2 | NA | TRBV30 | CAWGSGGPGQETQYF | TGTGCCTGGGGTAGCGGGGGGCCGGGCCAAGAGACCCAGTACTTC
TRBJ2-2 | NA | NA | TRBV30 | CAWSVTGSGELFF | TGTGCCTGGAGTGTTACGGGGTCCGGGGAGCTGTTTTTT
TRBJ2-1 | TRBD2 | few | TRBV9 | CASSVAASGGGYNEQFF | TGTGCCAGCAGCGTAGCCGCTAGCGGGGGTGGATACAATGAGCAGTTCTTC
TRBJ2-1 | NA | NA | TRBV29-1 | CSVGRGLSRSNEQFF | TGCAGCGTTGGCAGGGGCCTCTCCCGCTCCAATGAGCAGTTCTTC
TRBJ1-3 | NA | NA | TRBV5-1 | CASSLDSYIGNTIYF | TGCGCCAGCAGCTTGGACAGCTACATCGGAAACACCATATATTTT
TRBJ2-6 | TRBD1 | NA | TRBV3-1/TRBV3-2 | CASSQVDRGPVGANVLTF | TGTGCCAGCAGCCAGGTCGACAGGGGGCCTGTTGGGGCCAACGTCCTGACTTTC
TRBJ2-5 | NA | NA | TRBV9 | CASSVESEGTQYF | TGTGCCAGCAGCGTAGAGTCAGAGGGGACCCAGTACTTC
TRBJ2-6 | TRBD1 | NA | TRBV19 | CASKGLKGQAASGANVLTF | TGTGCCAGTAAAGGGCTAAAGGGACAGGCTGCCTCTGGGGCCAACGTCCTGACTTTC
TRBJ1-5 | NA | NA | TRBV12-3/TRBV12-4 | CASSFSGYQPQHF | TGTGCCAGCAGTTTTTCGGGGTATCAGCCCCAGCATTTT
TRBJ2-5 | NA | NA | TRBV29-1 | CSVAPAVETQYF | TGCAGCGTAGCACCCGCGGTAGAGACCCAGTACTTC
TRBJ2-5 | TRBD2 | NA | TRBV5-1 | CASSFQRGRGETQYF | TGCGCCAGCAGCTTCCAGCGGGGGAGGGGGGAGACCCAGTACTTC
TRBJ2-3 | TRBD2 | NA | TRBV7-8 | CASSSGTSGGRTQYF | TGTGCCAGCAGCTCCGGGACTAGCGGGGGGCGTACGCAGTATTTT
TRBJ1-1 | TRBD1 | NA | TRBV7-9 | CASSGTGFTEAFF | TGTGCCAGCAGTGGGACAGGGTTTACTGAAGCTTTCTTT
TRBJ1-4 | TRBD1 | NA | TRBV25-1 | CASRNAPGQGAGGEKLFF | TGTGCCAGCAGAAACGCTCCGGGACAGGGGGCCGGAGGGGAAAAACTGTTTTTT
TRBJ1-2 | NA | NA | TRBV5-6 | CASSLVGQEGYGYTF | TGTGCCAGCAGCTTGGTGGGTCAGGAAGGCTATGGCTACACCTTC
TRBJ2-2 | NA | NA | TRBV6-6 | CASSPVIGAGWNTGELFF | TGTGCCAGCAGTCCCGTCATCGGTGCAGGCTGGAACACCGGGGAGCTGTTTTTT
TRBJ1-1 | NA | NA | TRBV2 | CASSEAGGSEEAFF | TGTGCCAGCAGTGAAGCTGGGGGGTCGGAGGAAGCTTTCTTT
TRBJ2-5 | NA | few | TRBV3-1/TRBV3-2 | CASSQEGTRGAETQYF | TGTGCCAGCAGCCAAGAAGGAACTAGAGGTGCAGAGACCCAGTACTTC
TRBJ2-7 | NA | NA | TRBV18 | CASSPVGGETYEQYF | TGTGCCAGCTCACCGGTAGGCGGGGAAACCTACGAGCAGTACTTC
TRBJ2-1 | TRBD1 | NA | TRBV5-1 | CASSGYSGTGPYNEQFF | TGCGCCAGCAGCGGCTACTCCGGGACAGGGCCGTACAATGAGCAGTTCTTC
TRBJ1-2 | NA | NA | TRBV7-2 | CASSLWGGGGGYGYTF | TGTGCCAGCAGCTTATGGGGCGGGGGCGGTGGCTATGGCTACACCTTC
TRBJ1-1 | NA | NA | TRBV5-1 | CASSLNVPGVNTEAFF | TGCGCCAGCAGCTTGAACGTTCCGGGAGTGAACACTGAAGCTTTCTTT
TRBJ2-7 | NA | NA | TRBV6-5 | CASSYLTDKVYEQYF | TGTGCCAGCAGTTACCTTACAGATAAGGTCTACGAGCAGTACTTC
TRBJ2-3 | NA | once | TRBV5-1 | CASSSLRGDTQYF | TGCGCCAGCAGCTCGTTGCGCGGAGATACGCAGTATTTT
TRBJ1-5 | NA | NA | TRBV29-1 | CSVGAVNQPQHF | TGCAGCGTTGGGGCAGTTAATCAGCCCCAGCATTTT
TRBJ1-1 | NA | few | TRBV6-5 | CASSSPSGAGTEAFF | TGTGCCAGCAGTTCGCCCTCAGGGGCGGGCACTGAAGCTTTCTTT
TRBJ2-3 | NA | NA | TRBV27 | CASSLLRGNIDTQYF | TGTGCCAGCAGTTTACTCCGGGGGAACATAGATACGCAGTATTTT
TRBJ1-1 | TRBD1 | NA | TRBV7-9 | CASSPTGGWDTEAFF | TGTGCCAGCAGCCCAACAGGGGGCTGGGACACTGAAGCTTTCTTT